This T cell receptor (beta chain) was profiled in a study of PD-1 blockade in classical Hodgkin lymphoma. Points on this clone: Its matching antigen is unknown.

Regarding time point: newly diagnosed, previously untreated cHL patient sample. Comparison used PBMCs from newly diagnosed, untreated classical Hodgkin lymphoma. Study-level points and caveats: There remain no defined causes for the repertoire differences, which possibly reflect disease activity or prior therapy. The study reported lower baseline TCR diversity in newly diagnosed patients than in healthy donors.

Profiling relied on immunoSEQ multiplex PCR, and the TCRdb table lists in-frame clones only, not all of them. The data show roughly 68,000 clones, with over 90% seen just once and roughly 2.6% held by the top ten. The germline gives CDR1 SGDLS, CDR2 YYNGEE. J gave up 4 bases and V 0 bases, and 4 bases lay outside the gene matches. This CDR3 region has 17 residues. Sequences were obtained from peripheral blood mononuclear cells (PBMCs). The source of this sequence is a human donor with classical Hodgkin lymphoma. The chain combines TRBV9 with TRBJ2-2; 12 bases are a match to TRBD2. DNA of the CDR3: TGTGCCAGCAGCGTAGTTCCTAGCGGGGGGGCCACCGGGGAGCTGTTTTTT. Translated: CASSVVPSGGATGELFF.